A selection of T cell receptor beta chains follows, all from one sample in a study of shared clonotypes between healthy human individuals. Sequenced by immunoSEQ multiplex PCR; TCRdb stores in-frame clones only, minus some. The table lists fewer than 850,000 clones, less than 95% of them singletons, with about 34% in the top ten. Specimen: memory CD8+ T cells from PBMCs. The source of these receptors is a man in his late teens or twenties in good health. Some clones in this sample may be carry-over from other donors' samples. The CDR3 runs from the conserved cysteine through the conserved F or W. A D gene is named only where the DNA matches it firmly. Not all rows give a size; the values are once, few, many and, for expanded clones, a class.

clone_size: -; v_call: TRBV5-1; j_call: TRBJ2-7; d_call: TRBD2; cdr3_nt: TGCGCCAGCAGCTTGGGCCGTCGGGAGGTCCCCTACGAGCAGTACTTC; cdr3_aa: CASSLGRREVPYEQYF
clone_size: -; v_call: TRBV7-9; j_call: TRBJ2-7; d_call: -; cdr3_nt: TGCGCCAGCAGCCAAGCGTTAAGTCGCGAGCAGTACTTC; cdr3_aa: CASSQALSREQYF
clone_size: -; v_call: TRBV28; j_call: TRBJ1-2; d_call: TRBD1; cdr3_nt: TGTGCCAGCAGTTTAGTGTCTTGGACAGGGACTATCTATGGCTACACCTTC; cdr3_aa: CASSLVSWTGTIYGYTF
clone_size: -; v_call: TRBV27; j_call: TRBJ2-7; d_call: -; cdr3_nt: TGTGCCAGCAGTCCTCACGGGGTGTTCGGTGCCTACGAGCAGTACTTC; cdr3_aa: CASSPHGVFGAYEQYF
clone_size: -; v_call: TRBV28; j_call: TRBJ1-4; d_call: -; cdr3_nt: TGTGCCAGCAGTCCTCGGAAGGTTCCAACTAATGAAAAACTGTTTTTT; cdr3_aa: CASSPRKVPTNEKLFF
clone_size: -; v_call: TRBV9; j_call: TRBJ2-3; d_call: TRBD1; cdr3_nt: TGTGCCAGCAGCCTCTTTAATGGGGACAGGGTGGCTGGGTGGCCCACAGATACGCAGTATTTT; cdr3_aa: CASSLFNGDRVAGWPTDTQYF
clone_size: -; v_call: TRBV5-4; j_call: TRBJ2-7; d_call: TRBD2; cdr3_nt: TGTGCCAGCAGCTTGGTACCTAGCGGGGCCCTCTACGAGCAGTACTTC; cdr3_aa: CASSLVPSGALYEQYF
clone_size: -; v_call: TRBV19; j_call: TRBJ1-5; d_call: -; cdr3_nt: TGTGCCAGTAATTGGCATACAAGCAATCAGCCCCAGCATTTT; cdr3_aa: CASNWHTSNQPQHF
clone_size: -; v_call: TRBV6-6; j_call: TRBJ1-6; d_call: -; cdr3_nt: TGTGCCAGCAGACAACTCGGGGGGGCAGGGAGATCACCCCTCCACTTT; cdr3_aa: CASRQLGGAGRSPLHF
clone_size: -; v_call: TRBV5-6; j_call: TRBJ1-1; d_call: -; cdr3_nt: TGTGCCAGCAGTCAGGCAGGGTGGAACACTGAAGCTTTCTTT; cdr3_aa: CASSQAGWNTEAFF
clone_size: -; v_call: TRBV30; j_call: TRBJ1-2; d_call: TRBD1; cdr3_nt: TGTGCCTGGAGCGCAACCGGGACAGGGTATGGCTACACCTTC; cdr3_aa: CAWSATGTGYGYTF
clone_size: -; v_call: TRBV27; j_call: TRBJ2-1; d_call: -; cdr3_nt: TGTGCCAGCAGTAAGACGAGGAGCGCTGAGCAGTTCTTC; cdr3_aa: CASSKTRSAEQFF
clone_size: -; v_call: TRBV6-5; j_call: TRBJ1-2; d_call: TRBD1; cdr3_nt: TGTGCCAGCAGTTACTTATTAGGGACAGCCTATGGCTACACCTTC; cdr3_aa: CASSYLLGTAYGYTF
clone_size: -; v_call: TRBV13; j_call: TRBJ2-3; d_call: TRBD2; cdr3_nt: TGTGCCAGCAGCCCCCGGGGGGGACGGGATACGCAGTATTTT; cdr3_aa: CASSPRGGRDTQYF
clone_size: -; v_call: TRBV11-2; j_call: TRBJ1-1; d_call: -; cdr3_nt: TGTGCCAGCAGCTTTCCGGGACTGAACACTGAAGCTTTCTTT; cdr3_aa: CASSFPGLNTEAFF
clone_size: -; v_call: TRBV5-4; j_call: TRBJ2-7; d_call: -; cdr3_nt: TGTGCCAGCAGCTCCCCCGACAGGTACTACGAGCAGTACTTC; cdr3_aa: CASSSPDRYYEQYF
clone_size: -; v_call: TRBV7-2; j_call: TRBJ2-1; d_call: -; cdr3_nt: TGTGCCAGCAGCTTCGTCCGAAGCTCCTACAATGAGCAGTTCTTC; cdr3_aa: CASSFVRSSYNEQFF
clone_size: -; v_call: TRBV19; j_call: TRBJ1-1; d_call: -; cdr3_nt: TGTGCCAGTAGTATATACGGGGGCCTTGAAGCTTTCTTT; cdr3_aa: CASSIYGGLEAFF
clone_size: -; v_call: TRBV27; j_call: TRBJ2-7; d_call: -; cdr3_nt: TGTGCCAGCAGTACTAGGGGGACATCATGGTACGAGCAGTACTTC; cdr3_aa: CASSTRGTSWYEQYF
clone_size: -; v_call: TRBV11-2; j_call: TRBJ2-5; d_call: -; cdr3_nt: TGTGCCAGCAGCACCGGACAAGACCAAGAGACCCAGTACTTC; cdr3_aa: CASSTGQDQETQYF
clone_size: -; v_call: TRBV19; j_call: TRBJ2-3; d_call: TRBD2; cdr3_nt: TGTGCCAGTAGTGGGACTAGCGGGACATCAGATACGCAGTATTTT; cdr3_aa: CASSGTSGTSDTQYF
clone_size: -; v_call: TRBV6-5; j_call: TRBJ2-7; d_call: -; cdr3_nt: TGTGCCAGCAGTTATCGTACAGGGTCTCAGCAGTACTTC; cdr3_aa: CASSYRTGSQQYF
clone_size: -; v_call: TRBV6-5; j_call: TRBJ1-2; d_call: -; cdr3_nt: TGTGCCAGCAGTGCCTCCAGGGTCGCCTATGGCTACACCTTC; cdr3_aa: CASSASRVAYGYTF
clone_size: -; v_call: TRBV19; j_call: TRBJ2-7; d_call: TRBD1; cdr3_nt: TGTGCCAGTAGTATTTGGGACAGGGGAGGATACGAGCAGTACTTC; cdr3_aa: CASSIWDRGGYEQYF
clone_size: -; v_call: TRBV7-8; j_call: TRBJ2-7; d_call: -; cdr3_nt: TGTGCCAGCCAGAAGGAGACAGGCCACGAGCAGTACTTC; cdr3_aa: CASQKETGHEQYF
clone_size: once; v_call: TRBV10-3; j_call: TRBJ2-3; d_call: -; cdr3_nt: TGTGCCATCAGTGAGGTGGTCTCGGATACGCAGTATTTT; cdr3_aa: CAISEVVSDTQYF
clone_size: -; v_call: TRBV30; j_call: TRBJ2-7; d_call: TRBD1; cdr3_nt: TGTGCCTGGGGTAGCAGACAGGGGATCTCCTACGAGCAGTACTTC; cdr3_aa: CAWGSRQGISYEQYF
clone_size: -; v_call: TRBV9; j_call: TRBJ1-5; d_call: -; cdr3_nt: TGTGCCAGCAGCACAGGTTTTGGCCAGCCCCAGCATTTT; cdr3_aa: CASSTGFGQPQHF
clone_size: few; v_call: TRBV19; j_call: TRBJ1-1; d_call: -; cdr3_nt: TGTGCCAGTTGGGGGAGTGAGAACACTGAAGCTTTCTTT; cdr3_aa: CASWGSENTEAFF
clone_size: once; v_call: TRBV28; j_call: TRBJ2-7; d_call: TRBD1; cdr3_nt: TGTGCTACTCGGACAGGCCCCTACGAGCAGTACTTC; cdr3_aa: CATRTGPYEQYF
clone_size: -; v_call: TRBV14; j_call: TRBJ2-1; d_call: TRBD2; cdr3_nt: TGTGCCAGCAGCCAAGAAGAACTAGCGGGAGGTCCGTTCTTC; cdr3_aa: CASSQEELAGGPFF
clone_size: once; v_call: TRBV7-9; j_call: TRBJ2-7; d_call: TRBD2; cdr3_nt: TGTGCCAGCACCACAACTGGGGCGCGGGGGGCCTACGAGCAGTACTTC; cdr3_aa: CASTTTGARGAYEQYF
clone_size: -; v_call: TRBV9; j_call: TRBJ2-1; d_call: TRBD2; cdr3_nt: TGTGCCAGCAGCCCCACGGGGGGCAATGAGCAGTTCTTC; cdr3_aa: CASSPTGGNEQFF
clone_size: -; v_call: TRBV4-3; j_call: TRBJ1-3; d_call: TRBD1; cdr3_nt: TGCGCCAGCGGACAGGGGGCACTTGGAAACACCATATATTTT; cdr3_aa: CASGQGALGNTIYF
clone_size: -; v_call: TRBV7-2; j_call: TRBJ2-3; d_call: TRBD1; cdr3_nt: TGTGCCAGCAGCCCCGGACAGGGAAGGTTCGTGACAGATACGCAGTATTTT; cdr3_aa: CASSPGQGRFVTDTQYF
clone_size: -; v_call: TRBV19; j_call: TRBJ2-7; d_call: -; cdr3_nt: TGTGCCAGTAGTATCCAGGGGGGCAACGAGCAGTACTTC; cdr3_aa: CASSIQGGNEQYF
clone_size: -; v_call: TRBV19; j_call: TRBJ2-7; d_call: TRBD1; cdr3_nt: TGTGCCACCTCGGGTAGGGACAGGGGGTTGTACGAGCAGTACTTC; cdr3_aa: CATSGRDRGLYEQYF
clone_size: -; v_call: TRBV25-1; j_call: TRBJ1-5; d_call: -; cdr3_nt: TGTGCCAGCAGTCCTGGGCAGAAAAATCAGCCCCAGCATTTT; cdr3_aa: CASSPGQKNQPQHF
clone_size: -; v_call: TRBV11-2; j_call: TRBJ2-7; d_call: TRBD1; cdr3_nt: TGTGCCAGCAGGTTAGGGGGGACAGGGAGAGGCTACGAGCAGTACTTC; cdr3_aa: CASRLGGTGRGYEQYF
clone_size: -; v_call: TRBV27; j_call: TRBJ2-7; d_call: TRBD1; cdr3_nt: TGTGCCAGCAGTTTACTCCCGGGACAGGGGTCCTACGAGCAGTACTTC; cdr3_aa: CASSLLPGQGSYEQYF
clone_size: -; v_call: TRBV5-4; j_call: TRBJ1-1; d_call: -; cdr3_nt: TGTGCCAGCATGGGCGCGAACACTGAAGCTTTCTTT; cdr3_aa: CASMGANTEAFF
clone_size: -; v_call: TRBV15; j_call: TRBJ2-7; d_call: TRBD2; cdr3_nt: TGTGCCACCAGCAGGTCACTAGCGGGAGGGCTATACGAGCAGTACTTC; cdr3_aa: CATSRSLAGGLYEQYF
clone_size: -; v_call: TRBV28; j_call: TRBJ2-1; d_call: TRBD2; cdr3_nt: TGTGCCAGCAGCTTGACTAGCGGAGCCTACAATGAGCAGTTCTTC; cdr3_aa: CASSLTSGAYNEQFF
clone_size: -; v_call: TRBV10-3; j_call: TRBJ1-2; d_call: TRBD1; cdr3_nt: TGTGCCATCAGTGAGTTGCAGGGGGTAATCGCCTATGGCTACACCTTC; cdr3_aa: CAISELQGVIAYGYTF
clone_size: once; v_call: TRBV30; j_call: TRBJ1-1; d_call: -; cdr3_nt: TGTGCCTGGAGTGTTTTGAAGGGGGTTCAAGGTGAAGCTTTCTTT; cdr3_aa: CAWSVLKGVQGEAFF
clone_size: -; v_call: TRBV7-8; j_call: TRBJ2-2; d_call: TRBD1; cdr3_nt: TGTGCCAGCAGCTTAGCGGGGACAGGGACCGGGGAGCTGTTTTTT; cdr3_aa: CASSLAGTGTGELFF
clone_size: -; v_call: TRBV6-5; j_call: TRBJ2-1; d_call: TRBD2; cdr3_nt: TGTGCCAGCAGTTACGGGGGGGATTATCTAGGCAATGAGCAGTTCTTC; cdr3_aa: CASSYGGDYLGNEQFF
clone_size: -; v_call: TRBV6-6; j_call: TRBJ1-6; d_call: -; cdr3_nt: TGTGCCAGCAGTCCCGGGGGGGCGGCCTATAATTCACCCCTCCACTTT; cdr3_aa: CASSPGGAAYNSPLHF
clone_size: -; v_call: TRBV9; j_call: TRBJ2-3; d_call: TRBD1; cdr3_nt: TGTGCCAGCAGCGTAGTCGGGACAGCGATTAGCACAGATACGCAGTATTTT; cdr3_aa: CASSVVGTAISTDTQYF
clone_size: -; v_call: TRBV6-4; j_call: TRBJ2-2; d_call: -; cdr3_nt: TGTGCCAGCAGTGACAAAAACACCGGGGAGCTGTTTTTT; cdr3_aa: CASSDKNTGELFF
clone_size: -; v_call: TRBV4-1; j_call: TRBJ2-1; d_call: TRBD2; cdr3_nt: TGCGCCAGCAGCCTCGCTAGCGGCTCCTACAATGAGCAGTTCTTC; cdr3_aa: CASSLASGSYNEQFF
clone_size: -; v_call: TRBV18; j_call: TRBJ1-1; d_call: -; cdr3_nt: TGTGCCAGCTCACCGGAGGCAGTCCGGTATGAGAACACTGAAGCTTTCTTT; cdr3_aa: CASSPEAVRYENTEAFF